A selection of T cell receptor beta chains follows, all from one sample in a study of OX40 agonist ivuxolimab in advanced cancers. This table comes from immunoSEQ multiplex PCR, and its TCRdb copy is limited to in-frame clones, with some not included. The sample includes about 100,000 clones, about nine tenths of them seen just once. The source material was CD4+ or CD8+ T cells sorted from blood, sampled in a trial of the OX40 agonist ivuxolimab. The receptors were sampled from an adult with an advanced solid tumor such as melanoma, head and neck, liver or kidney cancer. Both conserved end residues are part of each CDR3. The order of the fields is clone size, J gene, D gene, V gene, CDR3 DNA, CDR3 protein. The D gene is left open where the match is weak. The size of a clone is reported for some rows only, either as once, few or many, or as a class for expanded clones.

>.|TRBJ1-1|.|TRBV5-1
TGCGCCAGCAGCTTGGATGGCAGGCCCAACACTGAAGCTTTCTTT
CASSLDGRPNTEAFF
>few|TRBJ1-1|.|TRBV19
TGTGCCAGCCAACGGACGGCTATGAACACTGAAGCTTTCTTT
CASQRTAMNTEAFF
>.|TRBJ2-7|.|TRBV6-1
TGTGCCAGCAGTGAAGGAAGGGTATTGGGCGAGCAGTACTTC
CASSEGRVLGEQYF
>.|TRBJ1-1|.|TRBV7-9
TGTGCCAGCAGCCTATCCAGGCTGAACACTGAAGCTTTCTTT
CASSLSRLNTEAFF
>.|TRBJ1-5|TRBD1|TRBV29-1
TGCAGCGTACAACTACAGGGGGCGTTCGGCAATCAGCCCCAGCATTTT
CSVQLQGAFGNQPQHF
>.|TRBJ1-2|TRBD1|TRBV27
TGTGCCAGCAGTCCATGGGGACAGGGGTATGGCTACACCTTC
CASSPWGQGYGYTF
>once|TRBJ1-1|TRBD1|TRBV7-9
TGTGCCAGCATTGACGGGGACAGGGGTCAAATCAGGGCCTCTGAAGCTTTCTTT
CASIDGDRGQIRASEAFF
>.|TRBJ2-5|.|TRBV6-5
TGTGCAAGCAGGGTGGCAGGGGTGGAGACCCAGTACTTC
CASRVAGVETQYF
>.|TRBJ1-1|.|TRBV4-2
TGTGCCAGCAGCCAAGAGGTCGGGGGATTGAACACTGAAGCTTTCTTT
CASSQEVGGLNTEAFF
>.|TRBJ1-5|.|TRBV6-1
TGTGCCAGCAGTGAAGGGATTCCGGGACCGGCCGACGGGCAGCCCCAGCATTTT
CASSEGIPGPADGQPQHF
>.|TRBJ2-3|.|TRBV9
TGTGCCAGCAGCCCCTATAGTCTGGGGCACACAGATACGCAGTATTTT
CASSPYSLGHTDTQYF
>.|TRBJ1-3|.|TRBV19
TGTGCCAGTAGTACTCAGCGCTCTGGAAACACCATATATTTT
CASSTQRSGNTIYF
>.|TRBJ2-7|TRBD2|TRBV5-1
TGCGCCAGCGGGCCTAGCGGGAGCAACGAGCAGTACTTC
CASGPSGSNEQYF
>.|TRBJ1-3|.|TRBV9
TGTGCCAGCAGCGCCCGACAGAGCTCTGGAAACACCATATATTTT
CASSARQSSGNTIYF
>once|TRBJ2-1|.|TRBV30
TGTGCCCGCAGGGGTTACTACAATGAGCAGTTCTTC
CARRGYYNEQFF